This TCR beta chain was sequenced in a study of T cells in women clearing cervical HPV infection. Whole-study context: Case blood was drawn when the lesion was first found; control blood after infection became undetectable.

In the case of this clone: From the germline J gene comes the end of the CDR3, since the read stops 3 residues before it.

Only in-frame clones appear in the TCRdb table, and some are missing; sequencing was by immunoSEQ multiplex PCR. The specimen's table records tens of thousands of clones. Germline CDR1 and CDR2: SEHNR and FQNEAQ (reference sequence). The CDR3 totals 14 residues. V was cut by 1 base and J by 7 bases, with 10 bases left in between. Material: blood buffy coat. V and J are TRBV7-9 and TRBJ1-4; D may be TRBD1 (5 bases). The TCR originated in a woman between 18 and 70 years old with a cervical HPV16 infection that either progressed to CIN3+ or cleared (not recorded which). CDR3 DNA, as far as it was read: TGTGCCAGCAGCTTAGGGATGGGGGGTGAAAAA. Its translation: CASSLGMGGEK. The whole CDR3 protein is CASSLGMGGEKLFF.